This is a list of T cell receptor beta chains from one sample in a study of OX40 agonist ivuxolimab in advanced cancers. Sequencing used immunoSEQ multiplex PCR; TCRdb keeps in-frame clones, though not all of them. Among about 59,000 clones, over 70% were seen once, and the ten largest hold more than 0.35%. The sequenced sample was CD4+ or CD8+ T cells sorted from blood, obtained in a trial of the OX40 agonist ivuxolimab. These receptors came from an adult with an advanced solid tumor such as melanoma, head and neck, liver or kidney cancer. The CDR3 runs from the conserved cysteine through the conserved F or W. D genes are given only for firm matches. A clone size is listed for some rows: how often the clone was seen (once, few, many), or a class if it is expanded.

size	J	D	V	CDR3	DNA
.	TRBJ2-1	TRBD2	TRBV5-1	CASSDASGGAIEQFF	TGCGCCAGCAGCGATGCTAGCGGGGGGGCCATTGAGCAGTTCTTC
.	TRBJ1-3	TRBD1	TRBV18	CASSPDRTSGNTIYF	TGTGCCAGCTCACCGGACAGGACCTCTGGAAACACCATATATTTT
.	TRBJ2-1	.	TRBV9	CASSPPGSVLNEQFF	TGTGCCAGCAGCCCCCCCGGGAGTGTTTTGAATGAGCAGTTCTTC
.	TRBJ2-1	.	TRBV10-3	CATQPGVDNEQFF	TGTGCCACCCAGCCGGGGGTGGATAATGAGCAGTTCTTC
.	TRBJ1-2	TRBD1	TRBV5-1	CASRPGTGPVDYTF	TGCGCCAGCAGACCCGGGACAGGGCCGGTCGACTACACCTTC
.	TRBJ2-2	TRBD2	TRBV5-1	CASSNTGGRTGELFF	TGCGCCAGCAGCAATACGGGGGGGCGCACCGGGGAGCTGTTTTTT
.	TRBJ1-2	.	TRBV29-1	CSVEPGWGGYTF	TGCAGCGTTGAGCCGGGTTGGGGTGGCTACACCTTC
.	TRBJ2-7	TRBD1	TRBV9	CASSGGGDRASRQYF	TGTGCCAGCAGCGGAGGGGGGGACAGGGCTTCGCGGCAGTACTTC
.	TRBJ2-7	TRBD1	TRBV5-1	CASSLWGTGTGERYEQYF	TGCGCCAGCAGCTTGTGGGGCACCGGGACAGGGGAAAGATACGAGCAGTACTTC
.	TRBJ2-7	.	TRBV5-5	CASSLQLRLLVDRDEQYF	TGTGCCAGCAGCTTGCAGCTACGGTTGTTGGTCGACCGCGACGAGCAGTACTTC
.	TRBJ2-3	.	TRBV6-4	CASSPDLGTDTQYF	TGTGCCAGCAGTCCCGACTTGGGCACAGATACGCAGTATTTT
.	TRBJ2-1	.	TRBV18	CASSPPKGSSNEQFF	TGTGCCAGCTCACCACCCAAGGGATCGAGCAATGAGCAGTTCTTC
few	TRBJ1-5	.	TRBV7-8	CASTPGPVSNQPQHF	TGTGCCAGCACCCCGGGGCCCGTTAGCAATCAGCCCCAGCATTTT
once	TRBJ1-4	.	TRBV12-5	CASGAHESTNEKLFF	TGTGCTAGTGGCGCCCATGAGTCAACTAATGAAAAACTGTTTTTT
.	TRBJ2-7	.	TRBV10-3	CAISDRAPGYEQYF	TGTGCCATCAGTGACCGGGCCCCTGGCTACGAGCAGTACTTC
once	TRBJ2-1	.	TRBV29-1	CSVEGGTHEQFF	TGCAGCGTTGAAGGCGGGACACATGAGCAGTTCTTC
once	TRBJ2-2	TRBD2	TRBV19	CASSQGSGSIRTGELFF	TGTGCCAGTAGTCAGGGTAGCGGGAGTATTAGAACCGGGGAGCTGTTTTTT
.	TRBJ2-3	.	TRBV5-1	CATARQVSTDTQYF	TGCGCCACCGCTCGACAGGTTAGCACAGATACGCAGTATTTT
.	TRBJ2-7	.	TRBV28	CASRTMWDFSYEQYF	TGTGCCAGCAGGACCATGTGGGACTTCTCCTACGAGCAGTACTTC
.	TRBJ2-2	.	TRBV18	CASSPPTGRETGELFF	TGTGCCAGCTCACCGCCAACAGGGAGGGAGACCGGGGAGCTGTTTTTT
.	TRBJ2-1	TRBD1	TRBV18	CASSRTGGQYNEQFF	TGTGCCAGCTCAAGGACAGGGGGCCAATACAATGAGCAGTTCTTC
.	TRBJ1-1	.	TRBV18	CASSTQGMNTEAFF	TGTGCCAGCTCAACCCAAGGGATGAACACTGAAGCTTTCTTT
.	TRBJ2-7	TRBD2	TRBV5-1	CASSVSTSGIPEEQYF	TGCGCCAGCAGCGTCTCTACTAGCGGCATTCCGGAAGAGCAGTACTTC
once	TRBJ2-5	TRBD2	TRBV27	CASSVMGGQETQYF	TGTGCCAGCAGCGTGATGGGGGGGCAAGAGACCCAGTACTTC
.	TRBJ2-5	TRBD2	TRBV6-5	CASTLMLAGGETQYF	TGTGCCAGCACCCTAATGCTAGCGGGAGGGGAGACCCAGTACTTC
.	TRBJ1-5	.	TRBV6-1	CASSSHRDSNQPQHF	TGTGCCAGCAGTTCTCACCGGGACAGCAATCAGCCCCAGCATTTT
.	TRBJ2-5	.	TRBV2	CAAKGDSETQYF	TGTGCCGCAAAGGGGGATTCGGAGACCCAGTACTTC
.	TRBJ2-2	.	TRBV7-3	CASSFNNGELFF	TGTGCCAGCAGCTTTAACAACGGGGAGCTGTTTTTT
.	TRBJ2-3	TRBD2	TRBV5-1	CASSLATLAGARDTQYF	TGCGCCAGCAGCTTGGCCACTCTAGCGGGAGCTCGAGATACGCAGTATTTT
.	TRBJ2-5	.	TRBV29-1	CSGNTGSRETQYF	TGCAGCGGAAATACAGGGTCTCGGGAGACCCAGTACTTC
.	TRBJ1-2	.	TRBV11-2	CASSLDLSAAGYTF	TGTGCCAGCAGCTTAGATCTTAGTGCTGCGGGCTACACCTTC
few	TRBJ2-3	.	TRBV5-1	CASIRGGSTDTQYF	TGCGCCAGCATAAGGGGCGGCAGCACAGATACGCAGTATTTT
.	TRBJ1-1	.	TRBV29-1	CSVVGRMNTEAFF	TGCAGCGTTGTTGGCAGGATGAACACTGAAGCTTTCTTT
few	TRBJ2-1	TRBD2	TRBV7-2	CASSLGAASGRNEQFF	TGTGCCAGCAGCTTAGGGGCAGCTAGCGGGAGAAATGAGCAGTTCTTC
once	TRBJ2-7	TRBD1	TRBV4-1	CASRTQPGTGSYEQYF	TGCGCCAGCAGGACACAACCGGGGACAGGCTCCTACGAGCAGTACTTC
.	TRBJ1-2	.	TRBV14	CASSQDHGLANYGYTF	TGTGCCAGCAGCCAAGATCACGGGTTAGCTAACTATGGCTACACCTTC
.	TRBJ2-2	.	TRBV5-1	CASSLDGRDTGELFF	TGCGCCAGCAGCTTGGACGGGAGAGACACCGGGGAGCTGTTTTTT
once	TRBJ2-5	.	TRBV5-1	CASSLADSGKTQYF	TGCGCCAGCAGCTTGGCGGACAGTGGAAAGACCCAGTACTTC
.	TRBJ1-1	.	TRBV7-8	CASSFSGLETEAFF	TGTGCCAGCAGCTTCTCCGGTTTAGAGACTGAAGCTTTCTTT
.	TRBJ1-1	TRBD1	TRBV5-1	CASSLGQAEAFF	TGCGCCAGCAGCCTCGGACAGGCTGAAGCTTTCTTT
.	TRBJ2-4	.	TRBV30	CAWRLERFAKNIQYF	TGTGCCTGGAGACTTGAGCGTTTCGCCAAAAACATTCAGTACTTC
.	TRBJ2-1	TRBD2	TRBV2	CASSGTAGGEQFF	TGTGCCAGCAGTGGGACAGCGGGAGGGGAGCAGTTCTTC
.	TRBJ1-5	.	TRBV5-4	CASSLDRSNQPQHF	TGTGCCAGCAGCTTGGATAGGAGCAATCAGCCCCAGCATTTT
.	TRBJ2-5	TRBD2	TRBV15	CATSRTGLAGEETQYF	TGTGCCACCAGCAGAACTGGACTAGCGGGAGAAGAGACCCAGTACTTC
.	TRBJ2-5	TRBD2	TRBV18	CASSPQAGGAGQETQYF	TGTGCCAGCTCCCCCCAAGCGGGGGGCGCAGGGCAAGAGACCCAGTACTTC
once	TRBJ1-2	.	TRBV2	CASSEGHTYGYTF	TGTGCCAGCAGTGAGGGACACACCTATGGCTACACCTTC
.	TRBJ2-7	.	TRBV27	CATADSYAPYEQYF	TGTGCCACCGCGGACTCCTACGCTCCCTACGAGCAGTACTTC
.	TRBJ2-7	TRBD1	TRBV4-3	CASSQEAGTGSEQYF	TGCGCCAGCAGCCAAGAGGCCGGGACAGGGAGCGAGCAGTACTTC
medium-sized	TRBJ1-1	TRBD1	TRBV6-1	CASRRQGANTEAFF	TGTGCCAGCAGACGACAGGGTGCGAACACTGAAGCTTTCTTT
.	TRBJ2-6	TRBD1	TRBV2	CASNTGTDSGANVLTF	TGTGCCAGCAATACCGGGACAGACTCTGGGGCCAACGTCCTGACTTTC
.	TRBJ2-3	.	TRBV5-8	CASSLGGDFSTDTQYF	TGTGCCAGCAGCTTGGGGGGAGACTTCAGCACAGATACGCAGTATTTT
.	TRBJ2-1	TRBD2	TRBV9	CASSVGPAGTSGGEQFF	TGTGCCAGCAGCGTAGGCCCCGCCGGGACTAGCGGGGGGGAGCAGTTCTTC
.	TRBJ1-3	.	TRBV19	CASFGWSSGNTIYF	TGTGCCAGTTTCGGGTGGAGCTCTGGAAACACCATATATTTT
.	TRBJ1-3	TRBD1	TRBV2	CASSSFGQGVSGNTIYF	TGTGCCAGCAGTTCTTTTGGACAGGGTGTCTCTGGAAACACCATATATTTT
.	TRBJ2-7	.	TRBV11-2	CASSLDKRDYEQYF	TGTGCCAGCAGCTTAGATAAAAGGGACTACGAGCAGTACTTC